These 30 T cell receptor beta chains were sequenced from one sample in a study of control samples from healthy donors and cancer patients. Profiled with immunoSEQ multiplex PCR; TCRdb holds only in-frame clones, not every one. Among roughly 120,000 clones listed, approximately 90% were seen once. Source material: blood. Every receptor here comes from a human donor in good health. The donor label of this sample is uncertain.

This rearrangement joins TRBV27 to TRBJ2-7, with 8 bases that match TRBD2. Germline loops: CDR1 MNHEY, CDR2 SMNVEV (reference sequence). This CDR3 has 12 residues. Trimming removed 4 bases from V and 6 bases from J; junction bases left unmatched: 2. CDR3 DNA: TGTGCCAGCAGTTCGGGGACTAGCGAGCAGTACTTC. Protein: CASSSGTSEQYF.

The table lists this clone with a count of one. The V call is TRBV10-3, the J call TRBJ1-2, with 9 bases that match TRBD1. The germline CDR1 and CDR2 sequences are ENHRY and SYGVKD. The CDR3 sequence is 16 residues long. With 8 bases clipped from V and 5 bases from J, the junction kept 15 bases outside the gene matches. The DNA for the CDR3 is TGTGCCATCGGGGGTCCCGGGACAGGGAATGAGTATGGCTACACCTTC. As protein: CAIGGPGTGNEYGYTF.

V gene TRBV2 combines with J gene TRBJ2-6; unclear D gene. Germline values: CDR1 SNHLY, CDR2 FYNNEI. With 9 bases removed from V and 1 base from J, the gap between germline ends came to 10 bases. CDR3 size: 14 residues. The CDR3 DNA reads TGTGCCAGGACCGGGCCTTCTGGGGCCAACGTCCTGACTTTC. Its translation: CARTGPSGANVLTF.

This clone was seen once. The chain recombines TRBV3-1 (or the pseudogene TRBV3-2) with TRBJ2-5; 9 bases agree with TRBD2. The junction had 10 bases not matched to a gene; V was cut back by 0 bases and J by 2 bases. This CDR3 has 18 residues. Germline V gene sequence: CDR1 LGHDT, CDR2 YNNKEL (reference sequence). The CDR3 sequence is CASSQDLGAGGKQETQYF. The CDR3 coding sequence is TGTGCCAGCAGCCAAGATCTAGGAGCGGGGGGAAAACAAGAGACCCAGTACTTC.

Only one count was recorded for this clone. The J gene is TRBJ2-1, the V gene TRBV2, with TRBD2 matching over 12 bases. The V gene end was trimmed by 2 bases and the J gene end by 6 bases; junction bases not matched to a gene: 17. Germline V gives CDR1 SNHLY, CDR2 FYNNEI. CDR3 length equals 20 residues. The CDR3 reads CASSENEWETSGGRGNEQFF. The CDR3 DNA is TGTGCCAGCAGTGAAAATGAATGGGAGACTAGCGGGGGTAGGGGCAATGAGCAGTTCTTC.

The genes are TRBV3-1 (or the pseudogene TRBV3-2) and TRBJ1-5, with 7 nucleotides matching TRBD1. The CDR3 covers 14 residues. Per the germline V gene, CDR1 is LGHDT and CDR2 is YNNKEL (reference sequence). The V segment lost 6 bases and the J segment 5 bases; nucleotides outside the gene matches: 7. This chain's CDR3 is CASSQTGSYQPQHF. The CDR3 DNA reads TGTGCCAGCAGTCAGACAGGGAGCTATCAGCCCCAGCATTTT.

The chain recombines TRBV27 with TRBJ2-1; D may be TRBD1 (7 bases). There are 16 residues in the CDR3. V lost 4 bases and J 1 base, leaving 14 bases between the germline ends. From germline, CDR1 is MNHEY and CDR2 SMNVEV (reference sequence). The DNA of the CDR3 is TGTGCCAGCAGTTATACTCAGGGGGGATCCTACAATGAGCAGTTCTTC. It translates to CASSYTQGGSYNEQFF.

This sequence joins TRBV5-1 and TRBJ2-7; 11 positions agree with TRBD2. The CDR3 is 14 amino acids. With 4 bases clipped from V and 3 bases from J, the junction kept 3 bases outside the gene matches. Germline V CDR1 and CDR2: SGHRS, YFSETQ. CDR3 DNA: TGCGCCAGCAGCCGACTAGCGGGGAACTACGAGCAGTACTTC. It encodes CASSRLAGNYEQYF.

This sequence joins TRBV19 and TRBJ2-5, with TRBD1 matching over 8 bases. With 4 bases clipped from V and 9 bases from J, the junction kept 16 bases outside the gene matches. From germline, CDR1 is LNHDA and CDR2 SQIVND (reference sequence). The CDR3 totals 16 residues. The CDR3 nucleotides read TGTGCCAGTAGTACTCTGAGACAGGGGCCCTCCGAGTCCCAGTACTTC. Its protein product is CASSTLRQGPSESQYF. Full variable domain (rest looked up from reference TRBV19 and TRBJ2-5): DGGITQSPKYLFRKEGQNVTLSCEQNLNHDAMYWYRQDPGQGLRLIYYSQIVNDFQKGDIAEGYSVSREKKESFPLTVTSAQKNPTAFYLCASSTLRQGPSESQYFGPGTRLLVL.

V gene TRBV9 combines with J gene TRBJ2-3, with D possibly being TRBD1 (6 bases). This CDR3 is built from 18 residues. Germline CDR1 reads SGDLS; CDR2 reads YYNGEE. Trimming cost V 3 bases and J 0 bases, with 20 bases left between them. As DNA, the CDR3 is TGTGCCAGCAGCGCGACCTTAGATTGGGGGCCTAGCACAGATACGCAGTATTTT. Amino acid sequence: CASSATLDWGPSTDTQYF. Full variable domain (missing parts from reference TRBV9 and TRBJ2-3): DSGVTQTPKHLITATGQRVTLRCSPRSGDLSVYWYQQSLDQGLQFLIQYYNGEERAKGNILERFSAQQFPDLHSELNLSSLELGDSALYFCASSATLDWGPSTDTQYFGPGTRLTVL.

The V gene is TRBV15, the J gene TRBJ1-5; perhaps TRBD1 as D (5 bases). Germline values: CDR1 LNHNV, CDR2 YYDKDF (reference sequence). The CDR3 runs to 16 residues. Trimming pared 0 bases from V and 11 bases from J, leaving 20 bases between. CDR3 DNA sequence: TGTGCCACCAGCAGAGAACCGGGGGGGGGTTTTTTGGCCCAGCATTTT. Encoded protein: CATSREPGGGFLAQHF.

This clone was recorded only once. The chain has TRBV5-6 and TRBJ1-1; D is uncertain. Trimming pared 2 bases from V and 1 base from J, leaving 18 bases between. The CDR3 extends over 17 amino acids. Germline V lookup: CDR1 SGHDT, CDR2 YYEEEE. The CDR3, as DNA: TGTGCCAGCAGCTTAACCGAATATTTCGGGGAGAACACTGAAGCTTTCTTT. Residues: CASSLTEYFGENTEAFF.

The J gene is TRBJ1-5, the V gene TRBV3-1 (or the pseudogene TRBV3-2); a possible D gene is TRBD1 (5 bases). This CDR3 has 16 amino acids. V lost 1 base, J lost 2 bases, and 12 bases lay in between. The germline V gene has CDR1 LGHDT and CDR2 YNNKEL (reference sequence). The CDR3 is CASSQGSVQGNQPQHF. Written as DNA, the CDR3 is TGTGCCAGCAGCCAAGGGTCAGTACAGGGCAATCAGCCCCAGCATTTT.

The chain joins TRBV19 to TRBJ2-5, with 8 bases aligning to TRBD2. Germline V gene data show CDR1 as LNHDA and CDR2 as SQIVND (reference sequence). Trimming took 5 bases from V and 4 from J; bases not matched to a gene: 9. The CDR3 loop spans 15 amino acids. CDR3 sequence (DNA): TGTGCCAGTAGTTTCTCTCGGGGGGGCCCAGAGACCCAGTACTTC. It is translated as CASSFSRGGPETQYF.

This clone was observed a few times. V usage is TRBV9 and J usage is TRBJ2-1, with 9 bases that match TRBD2. Per germline, CDR1 SGDLS and CDR2 YYNGEE. This CDR3 has 16 amino acids. Trimming removed 0 bases from V and 5 bases from J; junction bases left unmatched: 6. The CDR3 reads CASSVGGGTSNNEQFF. The CDR3 nucleotides read TGTGCCAGCAGCGTAGGAGGCGGGACTAGCAACAATGAGCAGTTCTTC.

This clone has more than one count but fewer than ten. The genes are TRBV11-2 and TRBJ1-1; D unclear. The CDR3 is made up of 15 amino acids. V was pared by 5 bases and J by 7 bases, with 20 bases between. Per the germline V gene, CDR1 is SGHAT and CDR2 is FQNNGV. The CDR3 protein is CASSPLGLDEGEAFF. In DNA, the CDR3 is TGTGCCAGCAGCCCTCTAGGCCTGGATGAGGGTGAAGCTTTCTTT.

V is TRBV29-1 and J is TRBJ1-2; 7 bases map to TRBD1. V lost 1 base and J lost 6; bases outside the gene matches: 2. The CDR3 is 12 residues long. CDR1 and CDR2 (germline): SQVTM, ANQGSEA. CDR3 amino acids: CSVEGQGNGYTF. DNA for the CDR3: TGCAGCGTTGAAGGACAGGGCAATGGCTACACCTTC.

The chain is built from TRBV6-1 and TRBJ2-7; D might be TRBD2 (5 bases). The CDR3 sequence is 15 residues long. From germline, CDR1 is MNHNS and CDR2 SASEGT. The V gene lost 2 bases and the J gene lost 0 bases, with 11 bases spanning the gap. DNA of the CDR3: TGTGCCAGCAGTGAATCCCCGGGAAGCTCCTACGAGCAGTACTTC. Translated: CASSESPGSSYEQYF.

This sequence joins TRBV2 and TRBJ2-3; 9 positions match TRBD2. Trimming took 6 bases from V and 1 from J; bases not matched to a gene: 8. Germline V gene sequence: CDR1 SNHLY, CDR2 FYNNEI. There are 16 residues in the CDR3. CDR3 amino acids: CASRPAERGGTDTQYF. DNA for the CDR3: TGTGCCAGCAGGCCGGCGGAGCGGGGGGGCACAGATACGCAGTATTTT.

The J gene is TRBJ1-5, the V gene TRBV5-5; the D gene is possibly TRBD1 (5 bases). Trimming took off 4 bases at V and 2 bases at J, with 16 bases between the two ends. In germline, CDR1 is SGHKS, CDR2 YYEKEE (reference sequence). CDR3 length equals 16 residues. CDR3: CASSPGIWGGNQPQHF. The CDR3 DNA reads as TGTGCCAGCAGCCCGGGGATTTGGGGGGGCAATCAGCCCCAGCATTTT.

This chain links TRBV19 with TRBJ1-2, with a tentative D call TRBD1 (5 bases). The CDR3 spans 14 residues. The V gene's germline CDR1 is LNHDA and CDR2 SQIVND (reference sequence). V was clipped by 3 bases and J by 1 base, with 9 bases between them. The CDR3 region has the DNA TGTGCCAGTAGTATGCTCAGGGATAACTATGGCTACACCTTC. Translating gives CASSMLRDNYGYTF.

The rearrangement links TRBV4-2 to TRBJ1-1; 7 positions match TRBD1. Germline V CDR1 and CDR2: LGHNA, YNFKEQ. J gave up 5 bases and V 4 bases, and 10 bases lay outside the gene matches. The CDR3 totals 15 residues. The CDR3 coding sequence is TGTGCCAGCAGCCCTCCAACAGGGGAGCAAACTGAAGCTTTCTTT. Its translation: CASSPPTGEQTEAFF.

The V and J genes are TRBV30 and TRBJ1-6; TRBD1 aligns across 8 bases. J gave up 6 bases and V 4 bases, and 2 bases lay outside the gene matches. CDR3 length: 13 residues. Germline CDR1 reads GTSNPN; CDR2 reads SVGIG (reference sequence). Here the CDR3 reads CAWNDRGNSPLHF. CDR3 coding DNA: TGTGCCTGGAACGACAGGGGTAATTCACCCCTCCACTTT.

CDR3 loop: CASSRGGANEQFF. As DNA, the CDR3 is TGTGCCAGCAGTCGCGGGGGGGCCAATGAGCAGTTCTTC. The chain combines TRBV6-2 or TRBV6-3 with TRBJ2-1, with TRBD2 identical over 9 bases. V lost 5 bases, J lost 6 bases, and 2 bases stayed unmatched. Looked up from germline, CDR1 is MNHEY and CDR2 is SVGEGT. The CDR3 is made up of 13 amino acids.

This chain links TRBV12-5 with TRBJ2-3; the D is unclear. The length of the CDR3 is 13 residues. CDR1 and CDR2 from the germline V gene are LGHNT and FRNRAP. Trimming removed 5 bases from V and 4 bases from J, with 10 bases in between. CDR3 sequence (DNA): TGTGCTAGTGGTCTCATCGGTGCAGATACGCAGTATTTT. Protein sequence: CASGLIGADTQYF.

This clone appeared once. The chain has TRBV4-3 and TRBJ2-1; 8 nucleotides match TRBD2. This CDR3 contains 16 residues. Germline lookup yields CDR1 LGHNA and CDR2 YSLEER. Trimming cost V 0 bases and J 1 base; bases outside gene matches: 2. For the CDR3, the DNA is TGCGCCAGCAGCCAAGAAATAGCGGGGTCCTACAATGAGCAGTTCTTC. It yields the protein CASSQEIAGSYNEQFF.

J is TRBJ1-5 and V is TRBV6-1, with a possible D match to TRBD1 (5 bases). This CDR3 region has 17 residues. Deletions cut 4 bases from V and 3 bases from J, with 19 bases between. Germline V gives CDR1 MNHNS, CDR2 SASEGT. The CDR3 protein is CASSGSRKGQYNQPQHF. CDR3 in DNA: TGTGCCAGCAGTGGTAGTAGGAAAGGACAATACAATCAGCCCCAGCATTTT.

This clone came up once. The chain employs TRBV3-1 (or the pseudogene TRBV3-2) and TRBJ2-3; 7 positions match TRBD1. CDR1 and CDR2 from the germline V gene are LGHDT and YNNKEL (reference sequence). The CDR3 sequence is 14 residues long. V lost 4 bases and J lost 1; bases outside the gene matches: 2. The CDR3 is CASSPTGRTDTQYF. The CDR3, as DNA: TGTGCCAGCAGCCCGACAGGGCGCACAGATACGCAGTATTTT.

The chain employs TRBV18 and TRBJ2-3; no definite D call. CDR3 length: 16 amino acids. Trimming removed 0 bases from V and 3 bases from J, with 13 bases in between. Germline-derived CDR1 and CDR2 are KGHSH and LQKENI. In DNA form, the CDR3 reads TGTGCCAGCTCACCACCGAGTGTGCGTCCAACAGATACGCAGTATTTT. It encodes CASSPPSVRPTDTQYF.

In its sample, this clone was seen a few times. The rearrangement links TRBV6-1 to TRBJ1-3; D is perhaps TRBD1 (6 bases). The CDR3 consists of 18 residues. V lost 1 base and J 2 bases, leaving 18 bases between the germline ends. In germline, CDR1 is MNHNS, CDR2 SASEGT. The CDR3 here is CASSEGGGWGPAGNTIYF. The CDR3 nucleotides are TGTGCCAGCAGTGAAGGAGGCGGGTGGGGGCCGGCTGGAAACACCATATATTTT.